Listed here are 16 T cell receptor beta chains from one sample, sequenced in a study of shared clonotypes between healthy human individuals. Assay: immunoSEQ multiplex PCR; the TCRdb copy retains only in-frame clones and omits some. The table has under 650,000 clones, almost 97% seen once. Specimen: naive CD4+ T cells sorted from blood. Subset of the sample: CD45RA+ positively selected. Receptors were obtained from a woman younger than 45 in good health.

This chain joins TRBV15 and TRBJ2-7; 8 nucleotides agree with TRBD2. The germline V gene encodes CDR1 LNHNV and CDR2 YYDKDF (reference sequence). Trimming at V came to 1 base and at J to 7 bases, leaving 9 bases not matched to a gene. The CDR3 length is 15 residues. CDR3 loop: CATSRGTSPTREQYF. The CDR3 DNA sequence: TGTGCCACCAGCAGAGGGACTAGCCCCACTCGAGAGCAGTACTTC.

The rearrangement joins TRBV28 to TRBJ2-3; perhaps TRBD1 as D (7 bases). The CDR3 length is 16 residues. The germline CDR1 and CDR2 sequences are MDHEN and SYDVKM. The V end lost 6 bases, the J end lost 1 base, and 17 bases lay between the germline ends. This CDR3 reads CASSPLAGQRTDTQYF. The CDR3 DNA is TGTGCCAGCAGCCCCCTCGCGGGACAGCGCACAGATACGCAGTATTTT.

The J gene is TRBJ1-2, the V gene TRBV19; 7 nucleotides align to TRBD1. The V gene's germline CDR1 is LNHDA and CDR2 SQIVND (reference sequence). V gave up 7 bases and J gave up 1 base; unmatched junction bases: 9. CDR3 length equals 15 residues. The CDR3 DNA reads as TGTGCCAGTAAAATGACCGGGACAGATAACTATGGCTACACCTTC. This gives the protein CASKMTGTDNYGYTF.

CDR3 in DNA: TGTGCCAGCTCACCAATGGGACTAGCTTTAACAGATACGCAGTATTTT. As protein: CASSPMGLALTDTQYF. This rearrangement joins TRBV18 to TRBJ2-3; the match to TRBD2 covers 9 bases. This CDR3 contains 16 residues. Germline V gene data show CDR1 as KGHSH and CDR2 as LQKENI. With V trimmed by 2 bases and J by 3 bases, 6 bases remained unmatched.

The chain links TRBV19 to TRBJ2-2; D tentatively fits TRBD1 or TRBD2 (5 bases each). This CDR3 spans 13 amino acids. CDR1 is LNHDA, CDR2 SQIVND, per germline (reference sequence). Trimming cost V 4 bases and J 6 bases, with 9 bases left between them. CDR3 bases: TGTGCCAGTAGTAGAGGGACGGCCGGGGAGCTGTTTTTT. It codes for CASSRGTAGELFF.

This clone has just one count. The chain recombines TRBV5-1 with TRBJ2-1; D may correspond to TRBD1 or TRBD2 (5 bases each). The CDR3 has 17 amino acids. V was pared by 2 bases and J by 9 bases, with 24 bases between. Per the germline V gene, CDR1 is SGHRS and CDR2 is YFSETQ. The CDR3 spells CASSFSLGPLSGGEQFF. CDR3 in DNA: TGCGCCAGCAGCTTCTCCCTGGGGCCGTTGAGCGGCGGTGAGCAGTTCTTC.

The chain employs TRBV15 and TRBJ2-7; 9 nucleotides line up with TRBD1. V lost 3 bases, J lost 4 bases, and 7 bases stayed unmatched. This CDR3 is built from 15 residues. Germline-derived CDR1 and CDR2 are LNHNV and YYDKDF (reference sequence). DNA for the CDR3: TGTGCCACCAGCAGGGGACAGGGACCACCTTACGAGCAGTACTTC. It translates to CATSRGQGPPYEQYF.

The rearrangement uses TRBV7-2 and TRBJ2-5, with D tentatively TRBD2 (5 bases). Germline V gene sequence: CDR1 SGHTA, CDR2 FQGNSA. V lost 5 bases and J lost 3, with 13 bases in between. CDR3 length: 14 residues. For the CDR3, the DNA is TGTGCCAGCAGCGAAACGTCCGGGGAAGAGACCCAGTACTTC. Its protein is CASSETSGEETQYF.

J is TRBJ2-2 and V is TRBV7-9, with 7 bases that match TRBD1. With V trimmed by 2 bases and J by 1 base, 13 bases remained unmatched. CDR1 SEHNR and CDR2 FQNEAQ come from the germline V gene (reference sequence). The CDR3 has 19 residues. This CDR3 is CASSLRVLWGTENTGELFF. DNA of the CDR3: TGTGCCAGCAGCTTAAGGGTTCTCTGGGGGACAGAGAACACCGGGGAGCTGTTTTTT.

V is TRBV18 and J is TRBJ2-7; the D gene is possibly TRBD2 (5 bases). CDR3 length: 15 amino acids. Germline CDR1 and CDR2: KGHSH and LQKENI. Trimming pared 4 bases from V and 6 bases from J, leaving 19 bases between. The CDR3 sequence is CASSLSPTGIGEQYF. CDR3 in DNA: TGTGCCAGCTCACTATCCCCTACCGGGATCGGCGAGCAGTACTTC.

This chain links TRBV5-1 with TRBJ1-2; tentative D call: TRBD1 (5 bases). The V end was cut by 1 base, the J end by 8 bases, with 18 bases between. Looked up from germline, CDR1 is SGHRS and CDR2 is YFSETQ. The CDR3 is 15 residues long. The CDR3 coding sequence is TGCGCCAGCAGCTTGTCCGAGGGCTCGCGGGACGGCTACACCTTC. The encoded protein is CASSLSEGSRDGYTF.

The chain links TRBV28 to TRBJ2-1; 11 bases are a match to TRBD2. V shed 6 bases and J 3 bases; nucleotides not matched to a gene: 7. In germline, CDR1 is MDHEN, CDR2 SYDVKM. The CDR3 runs 16 residues. The CDR3 DNA follows: TGTGCCAGCAGCAACCAGGGACTAGCGGACTACAATGAGCAGTTCTTC. It codes for CASSNQGLADYNEQFF.

The rearrangement uses TRBV28 and TRBJ1-1; D gene uncertain. This CDR3 spans 13 amino acids. Trimming pared 8 bases from V and 3 bases from J, leaving 13 bases between. Germline-derived CDR1 and CDR2 are MDHEN and SYDVKM. CDR3 region: CASGNRVYTEAFF. For the CDR3, the DNA is TGTGCCAGCGGAAATAGGGTTTACACTGAAGCTTTCTTT. The variable domain in full, completed from reference TRBV28 and TRBJ1-1, reads DVKVTQSSRYLVKRTGEKVFLECVQDMDHENMFWYRQDPGLGLRLIYFSYDVKMKEKGDIPEGYSVSREKKERFSLILESASTNQTSMYLCASGNRVYTEAFFGQGTRLTVV.

The CDR3 DNA is TGCGCCAGCAGTGACCACCAGAATCCGTACGAGCAGTACTTC. This gives the protein CASSDHQNPYEQYF. The genes are TRBV10-1 and TRBJ2-7; the D is unclear. The CDR3 runs 14 residues. V was trimmed by 3 bases and J by 4 bases, leaving 13 bases between them. Germline V CDR1 and CDR2: WNHNN, SYGVQD (reference sequence).

This sequence joins TRBV11-2 and TRBJ2-1, with 10 bases that match TRBD2. Germline V gives CDR1 SGHAT, CDR2 FQNNGV. The CDR3 loop spans 15 amino acids. V lost 1 base to trimming and J lost 7 bases; unmatched junction nucleotides: 4. CDR3 sequence reads: CASSLALAGENEQFF. Written as DNA, the CDR3 is TGTGCCAGCAGCTTAGCCCTAGCGGGAGAGAATGAGCAGTTCTTC.

Worth noting for this clone: At one boundary the junction diverges from the germline segment, which might be a read error. The sample holds other DNA sequences that translate to the same CDR3. The V call is TRBV5-4, the J call TRBJ1-2; 8 nucleotides match TRBD1. The length of the CDR3 is 13 residues. In germline, CDR1 is SGHNT, CDR2 YYREEE (reference sequence). DNA of the CDR3: TGTGCCAGCAGTTTGGACAGGGATTATGGCTACACCTTC. The encoded protein is CASSLDRDYGYTF.